Given below is one T cell receptor beta chain in context. The target antigen is unknown. J lost 4 bases, V lost 5 bases, and 3 bases had no gene match. The germline V gene encodes CDR1 SEHNR and CDR2 FQNEAQ (reference sequence). CDR3 size: 13 residues. This table comes from immunoSEQ multiplex PCR, and its TCRdb copy is limited to in-frame clones, with some not included. The sample comprises about 41,000 clones, 88% of which are singletons, and about 2.5% rests with the top ten. This sample is part of a study of T cells in localized non-small cell lung cancer. Study observations and caveats: Among the tissues sampled, uninvolved adjacent lung had the highest T cell clonality, above tumor.

This sequence originates from a female donor older than 55 with stage I squamous cell lung carcinoma. The sample here was peripheral blood, taken before any cancer treatment. The chain uses TRBV7-9 and TRBJ1-2; 8 bases are shared with TRBD1. The CDR3 coding sequence is TGTGCCAGCAGCCTCGACAGGGGCTATGGCTACACCTTC. Residues: CASSLDRGYGYTF.